What follows describes a single T cell receptor (beta chain). The antigen is unknown. The data belong to a study of cytomegalovirus exposure and HLA in healthy donors. Across the study: A preliminary data release comprised about 85 million unique TCRs obtained from HLA-typed donors.

General study results and limits: The authors later found most CMV-associated TCR beta chains appeared HLA-restricted. The investigators catalogued 150 to 200 TCR beta chains as cytomegalovirus-associated.

Primers for the PCR totalled 60 Vbeta and 13 Jbeta. Clones were read by immunoSEQ multiplex PCR, and TCRdb kept only the in-frame ones, dropping some. The table lists under 200,000 clones, around 81% of them singletons, with around 6% in the top ten. The receptor's source is a man between 35 and 55 years old in good health and CMV-seronegative. Sequencing was carried out using PBMCs.

The CDR3 DNA sequence: TGTGCCAGCAGCCGATTACAGGGTGAAAAACTGTTTTTT. It specifies CASSRLQGEKLFF. This chain connects TRBV5-5 to TRBJ1-4, with D maybe TRBD1 (6 bases). The CDR3 totals 13 residues. Germline values: CDR1 SGHKS, CDR2 YYEKEE (reference sequence). V shed 4 bases and J shed 7 bases, with 11 bases lying between them.